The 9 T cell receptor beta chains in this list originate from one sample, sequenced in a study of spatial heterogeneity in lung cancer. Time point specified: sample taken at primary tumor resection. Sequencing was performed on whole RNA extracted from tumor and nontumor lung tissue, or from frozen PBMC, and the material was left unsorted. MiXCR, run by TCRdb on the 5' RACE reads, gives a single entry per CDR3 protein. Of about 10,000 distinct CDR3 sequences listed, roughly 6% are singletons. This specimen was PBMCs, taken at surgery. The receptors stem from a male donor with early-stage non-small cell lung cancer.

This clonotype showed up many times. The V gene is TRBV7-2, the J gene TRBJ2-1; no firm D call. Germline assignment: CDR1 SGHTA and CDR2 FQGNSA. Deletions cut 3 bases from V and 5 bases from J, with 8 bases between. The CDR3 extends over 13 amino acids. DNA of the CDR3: TGTGCCAGCAGCTTTGGTCCCAACAATGAGCAGTTCTTC. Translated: CASSFGPNNEQFF.

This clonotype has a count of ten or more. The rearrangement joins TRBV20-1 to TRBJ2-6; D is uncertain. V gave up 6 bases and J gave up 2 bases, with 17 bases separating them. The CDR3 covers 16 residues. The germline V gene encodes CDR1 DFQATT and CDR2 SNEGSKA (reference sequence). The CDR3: CSAPKGRATGANVLTF. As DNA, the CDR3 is TGCAGTGCGCCGAAAGGTAGGGCGACTGGGGCCAACGTCCTGACTTTC.

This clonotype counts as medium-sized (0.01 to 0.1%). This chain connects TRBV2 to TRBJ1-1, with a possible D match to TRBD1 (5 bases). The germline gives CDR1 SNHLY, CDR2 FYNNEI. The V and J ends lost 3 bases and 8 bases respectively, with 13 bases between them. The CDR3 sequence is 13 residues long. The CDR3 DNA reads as TGTGCCAGCAGTGAGGAACCCGGGGGGGAAGCTTTCTTT. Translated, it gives CASSEEPGGEAFF.

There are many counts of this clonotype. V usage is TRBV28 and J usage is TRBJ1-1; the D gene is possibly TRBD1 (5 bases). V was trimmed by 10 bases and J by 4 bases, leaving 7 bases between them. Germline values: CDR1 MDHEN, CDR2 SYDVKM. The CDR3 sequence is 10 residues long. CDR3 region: CATGGTEAFF. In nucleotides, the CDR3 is TGTGCCACGGGGGGCACTGAAGCTTTCTTT. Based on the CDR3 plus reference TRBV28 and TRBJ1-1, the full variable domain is DVKVTQSSRYLVKRTGEKVFLECVQDMDHENMFWYRQDPGLGLRLIYFSYDVKMKEKGDIPEGYSVSREKKERFSLILESASTNQTSMYLCATGGTEAFFGQGTRLTVV.

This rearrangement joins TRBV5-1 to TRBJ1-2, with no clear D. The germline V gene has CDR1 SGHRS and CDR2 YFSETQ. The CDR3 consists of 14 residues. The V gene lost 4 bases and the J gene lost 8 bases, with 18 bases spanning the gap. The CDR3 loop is CASSPDKNLDGYTF. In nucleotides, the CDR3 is TGCGCCAGCAGCCCTGACAAAAATCTCGACGGCTACACCTTC.

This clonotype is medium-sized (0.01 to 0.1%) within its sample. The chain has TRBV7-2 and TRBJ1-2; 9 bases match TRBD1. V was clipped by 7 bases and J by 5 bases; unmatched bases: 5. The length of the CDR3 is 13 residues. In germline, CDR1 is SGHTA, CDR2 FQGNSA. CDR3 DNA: TGTGCCAGCATCCCGGACAGGGGATATGGCTACACCTTC. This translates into CASIPDRGYGYTF.

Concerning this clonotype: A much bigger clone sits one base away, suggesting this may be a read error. CDR3 amino acids: CSVRGRESYEQYF. The CDR3 region has the DNA TGCAGCGTACGGGGCAGGGAGTCCTACGAGCAGTACTTC. The chain employs TRBV29-1 and TRBJ2-7; D may correspond to TRBD1 or TRBD2 (5 bases each). V was shortened by 6 bases and J by 1 base, with 13 bases between the two germline ends. Looked up from germline, CDR1 is SQVTM and CDR2 is ANQGSEA. CDR3 length: 13 amino acids.

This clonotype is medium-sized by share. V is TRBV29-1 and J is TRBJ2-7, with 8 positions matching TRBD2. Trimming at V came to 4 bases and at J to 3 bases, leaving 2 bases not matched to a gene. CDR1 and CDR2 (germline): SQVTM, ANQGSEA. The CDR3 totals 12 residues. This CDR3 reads CSVGAGGYEQYF. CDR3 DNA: TGCAGCGTTGGGGCGGGGGGCTACGAGCAGTACTTC.

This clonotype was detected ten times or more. CDR3 sequence reads: CASSLRLAGANTGELFF. CDR3 bases: TGTGCCAGCAGCCTCCGACTAGCGGGAGCGAACACCGGGGAGCTGTTTTTT. The gene calls are TRBV5-6 and TRBJ2-2, with 12 bases identical to TRBD2. Germline assignment: CDR1 SGHDT and CDR2 YYEEEE. CDR3 size: 17 residues. J lost 0 bases, V lost 4 bases, and 4 bases had no gene match.